Sequencing of this T cell receptor (beta chain) was carried out in a study of cytomegalovirus exposure and HLA in healthy donors. Study-wide points: The study designated 150 to 200 TCR beta chains cytomegalovirus-associated. In a later analysis, TCR beta V- and J-gene trimming showed a link to a missense DCLRE1C variant.

A word on this clone: The antigen remains undetermined.

Amplification used 60 Vbeta primers and 13 Jbeta primers. Per the original methods: In a later analysis, of 79 million or so unique beta chains, about 10 million appeared in at least two donors. Generated by immunoSEQ multiplex PCR, the TCRdb table keeps only in-frame clones and is missing some. V, J and clone size derive from that table, while D and trimming were established from the DNA sequence. The repertoire holds 130,000 or so clones, approximately 66% seen once, with around 8.8% in the top ten. The germline CDR1 and CDR2 sequences are MNHNY and SVGAGI (reference sequence). This CDR3 has 12 amino acids. V shed 2 bases and J shed 9 bases, with 8 bases lying between them.

The source of this sequence is a woman aged 40 to 50 in good health and CMV-seropositive. The material sequenced was PBMCs. The rearrangement uses TRBV6-6 and TRBJ1-5; D is possibly TRBD1 (6 bases). CDR3 DNA: TGTGCCAGCAGTTACCTAGGGGGGCCCCAGCATTTT. Its translation: CASSYLGGPQHF.